The rows below give T cell receptor beta chains drawn from one sample of a study of cytomegalovirus exposure and HLA in healthy donors. Sequencing was performed with immunoSEQ multiplex PCR; in TCRdb, only in-frame clones are kept and a portion is missing. The sample shows over 150,000 clones, 82% of them seen only once. Sequenced: PBMCs. The receptors derive from a boy aged 2-9 years in good health and CMV-seronegative. Each CDR3 is given without its conserved first and last residue. Fields, in order: J gene, V gene, clone size, CDR3 protein. The size field is filled for only some rows; it gives once, few, many or a size class.

J: TRBJ1-2
V: TRBV5-7
size: .
CDR3: ASSRTGVGYGYT

J: TRBJ2-1
V: TRBV9
size: .
CDR3: ASSVTETRGRGEQF

J: TRBJ1-2
V: TRBV15
size: .
CDR3: ATSRDRHNYGYT

J: TRBJ2-3
V: TRBV11-2
size: .
CDR3: ASTFGGDTQY

J: TRBJ2-2
V: TRBV4-1
size: .
CDR3: ASSQDIGGGELF

J: TRBJ2-5
V: TRBV27
size: few
CDR3: ASSYNRGPETQY

J: TRBJ2-1
V: TRBV27
size: .
CDR3: ASSSPIRQQLYNEQF

J: TRBJ1-1
V: TRBV18
size: .
CDR3: ASSPPTDMNTEAF

J: TRBJ1-3
V: TRBV19
size: .
CDR3: ASSTTRHNSGNTIY

J: .
V: TRBV2
size: .
CDR3: ASRYRAQAYEQY

J: TRBJ2-2
V: TRBV7-6
size: .
CDR3: ASSKASGGTGELF

J: TRBJ1-5
V: TRBV6-4
size: .
CDR3: ASSDSCLGEGPNQPQH

J: TRBJ2-3
V: TRBV4-3
size: .
CDR3: ASSLGLAGGTDTQY

J: TRBJ2-5
V: TRBV4-2
size: .
CDR3: ASSQGTSGGVYQETQY

J: TRBJ2-2
V: TRBV12-5
size: .
CDR3: ASGLWTANTGELF

J: TRBJ1-2
V: TRBV7-9
size: .
CDR3: ASSRDSYGYT

J: TRBJ2-3
V: TRBV4-2
size: few
CDR3: ASSQRDLSVTGDTQY

J: TRBJ2-5
V: TRBV9
size: few
CDR3: ASSVDSETQY

J: TRBJ1-5
V: TRBV18
size: .
CDR3: ASSPQGSNQPQH

J: TRBJ2-7
V: TRBV6-5
size: .
CDR3: ASSYSQRGGSYEQY

J: TRBJ2-7
V: TRBV11-1
size: .
CDR3: ASSRQLGYEQY

J: TRBJ1-6
V: TRBV27
size: .
CDR3: ASRRRQGRYNSPLH

J: TRBJ2-1
V: TRBV4-2
size: .
CDR3: ASSQTTVGTSGWERNEQF

J: TRBJ1-4
V: TRBV10-2
size: .
CDR3: ASSESGRGEKLF

J: TRBJ2-1
V: TRBV7-2
size: .
CDR3: ASSLVAGDRGYEQF

J: TRBJ2-5
V: TRBV7-9
size: .
CDR3: ASSFGQETQY

J: TRBJ2-2
V: TRBV9
size: once
CDR3: ASSAERSGATGELF

J: TRBJ2-5
V: TRBV5-1
size: .
CDR3: ASSLELPGETQY

J: TRBJ2-3
V: TRBV4-2
size: .
CDR3: ASSRPGTSGGGTQY

J: TRBJ1-6
V: TRBV19
size: .
CDR3: ASSPDRGSSPLH

J: TRBJ2-3
V: TRBV7-9
size: .
CDR3: ASSFHAPGLAKDTQY

J: TRBJ2-3
V: TRBV7-2
size: .
CDR3: ASSFTWSDTQY

J: TRBJ2-7
V: TRBV23-1
size: .
CDR3: ASSQLIQGSGLASYEQY

J: TRBJ1-3
V: TRBV2
size: .
CDR3: ASSAGTTGNTIY

J: TRBJ1-5
V: TRBV19
size: .
CDR3: ASRQTGSNQPQH

J: TRBJ2-2
V: TRBV19
size: .
CDR3: ASSTSDRGLWNAGELF

J: TRBJ2-1
V: TRBV5-4
size: .
CDR3: ASSSGTGAYNEQF

J: TRBJ2-1
V: TRBV4-2
size: .
CDR3: ASSPIQGADEQF

J: TRBJ2-1
V: TRBV10-3
size: .
CDR3: AIRTPAGGDEQF

J: TRBJ2-1
V: TRBV9
size: .
CDR3: ASSVDSIQF

J: TRBJ1-2
V: TRBV6-6
size: .
CDR3: ASSNGQGYGYT

J: TRBJ2-5
V: TRBV7-9
size: .
CDR3: ASSLDRGETQY

J: TRBJ1-1
V: TRBV7-9
size: .
CDR3: ASTISRPGKTEAF

J: TRBJ2-2
V: TRBV7-2
size: .
CDR3: ASSFNLAGANTGELF

J: TRBJ1-2
V: TRBV5-8
size: .
CDR3: ASNRRTGNYGYT

J: .
V: TRBV6-6
size: .
CDR3: ASSYGPDRTYEQY